Detailed here is one T cell receptor (beta chain). The antigen this receptor binds is unknown. Nothing much larger sits one base from this clone, and base qualities are not available. The germline V gene yields KGHSH for CDR1 and LQKENI for CDR2. The CDR3, cysteine through phenylalanine, is 17 amino acids long. The CDR3 DNA has 51 bases and is translated from base 1. V is cut back by 0 bases and J by 5 bases, with 6 bases in the junction unmatched. These data originate in a study of blood T cell repertoires in COVID-19 (dated by TCRdb to about 2020). At the level of the whole study: The collaborator samples originated in the United States, Italy and Spain and spanned the acute and convalescent phases of COVID-19. Where available, HLA class I and class II types were taken from metadata supplied by the sample provider and were not determined by assay-based typing. Deeply sampled blood TCRbeta repertoires from subjects exposed to, actively infected with, or recovered from COVID-19 were included in the dataset. Nearly every sample came with metadata listing a de-identified subject ID, COVID-19 status, age in years and sex. The repertoires were made available in a free public database intended to serve as a resource for research on the immune response to SARS-CoV-2. Samples were obtained from the ongoing ImmuneRACE study (first 160 participants) and from about 1,300 subjects provided by 6 global collaborators. The prospective study material was composed of cDNA or gDNA derived from T cells, B-cell-depleted T cells, or PBMCs. Overall study results and their limits: The amount of clinical and demographic metadata varied by source and participant and was provided uncurated.

One collaborating source in Seattle enrolled patients during active infection and followed them longitudinally through the course of disease. The collaborating institutions used their own protocols to collect whole blood in K2EDTA tubes. For TCRbeta analysis, collaborators shipped samples as frozen whole blood, isolated PBMCs, or DNA extracted from either of those sample types. TCRbeta CDR3 regions were amplified from genomic DNA using the immunoSEQ Assay, a bias-controlled multiplex PCR. Turning to the authors' computational methods: The number of nucleated cells in each sample was estimated from the amplification of reference gene primers within the assay. To quantify the absolute abundance of each unique TCRbeta CDR3 rearrangement, sequence reads were collapsed and filtered. For each sample, productive Simpson clonality was calculated as the square root of Simpson's diversity index over productive rearrangements. The source is immuneACCESS, and TCRdb retained only in-frame sequences with V and J called. Part of the clones is not carried over; for the studies checked, unresolved V genes explain less than half of this, and the remainder is unexplained. V and J calls and clone size are as listed in that table; D and trimming were resolved from the DNA. Present in this sample are about 71,000 clones, about 83% of which were seen just once. The ten largest clones capture 5.5% to 8% of the sample.

The sample was peripheral blood. This clonotype originated in a young man with COVID-19, enrolled during active disease. Here the chain combines TRBV18 and TRBJ1-4, with 10 bases aligning to TRBD1. CDR3 reads: CASSPPGQGRSNEKLFF. The bases read TGTGCCAGCTCACCACCGGGACAGGGGCGATCGAATGAAAAACTGTTTTTT.